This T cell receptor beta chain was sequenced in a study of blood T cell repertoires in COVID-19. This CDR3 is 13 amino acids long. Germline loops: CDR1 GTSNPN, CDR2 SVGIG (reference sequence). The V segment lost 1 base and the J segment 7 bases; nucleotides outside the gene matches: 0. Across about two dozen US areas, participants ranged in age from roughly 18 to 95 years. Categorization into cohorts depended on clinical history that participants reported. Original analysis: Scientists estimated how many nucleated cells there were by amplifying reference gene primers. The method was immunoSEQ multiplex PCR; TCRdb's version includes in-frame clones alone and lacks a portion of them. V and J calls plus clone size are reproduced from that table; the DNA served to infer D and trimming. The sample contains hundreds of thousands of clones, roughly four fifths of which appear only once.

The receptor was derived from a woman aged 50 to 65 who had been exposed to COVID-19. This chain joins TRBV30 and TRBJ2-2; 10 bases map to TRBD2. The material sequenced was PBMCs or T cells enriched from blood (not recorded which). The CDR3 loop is CAWSGTSGGELFF. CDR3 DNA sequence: TGTGCCTGGAGTGGGACTAGCGGCGGGGAGCTGTTTTTT.